This TCR beta chain was identified during a study of T cell responses to AZD1222 COVID-19 vaccine. Looking at the study overall: Pooled together were second doses at about 4 or about 12 weeks. Study outcomes and limitations: Baseline serology detected seropositivity in only five or six AZD1222 recipients. In the spike-specific TCR repertoire, nearly half reportedly target unmutated variant regions. Spike-specific TCR breadth rose after two AZD1222 doses, and depth rose as well.

To note about this clone: The antigen is not known.

Germline CDR1 reads MNHEY; CDR2 reads SVGAGI. V was cut by 5 bases and J by 8 bases, with 15 bases left in between. The CDR3 is made up of 13 amino acids. TCRdb keeps only in-frame clones here, not all; method: immunoSEQ multiplex PCR. The sample comprises 25,000 to 35,000 clones, roughly nine tenths of which are singletons, and around 1.4% rests with the top ten. This specimen was peripheral blood, taken on day 0 of AZD1222 vaccination. This chain uses TRBV6-5 with TRBJ1-2; possibly TRBD1 for D (6 bases). The sequence was obtained from an adult in good health. The CDR3 DNA is TGTGCCAGCAGTACGGGGGCAGCGGGGGGCTACACCTTC. As protein: CASSTGAAGGYTF.